The rows below give T cell receptor beta chains drawn from one sample of a study of graft-versus-host responses after intestinal transplantation. Generated by immunoSEQ multiplex PCR, the TCRdb table keeps only in-frame clones and is missing some. The table records approximately 71,000 clones, more than 80% of them present only once. The antigens for these receptors are not known. Here the sequenced sample was unstimulated CD8+ T cells sorted from spleen or lymph node cells, taken before intestinal transplant. The origin of the receptors is a human donor who received an intestinal transplant. The CDR3 runs from the conserved cysteine through the conserved F or W. A D gene is named only where the DNA matches it firmly. A row's size may be missing; if present it is once, few, many or a size class.

-,TRBV2,TRBD2,TRBJ2-7,CASKERERLNEQYF,TGTGCCAGCAAAGAGCGGGAGAGGCTAAACGAGCAGTACTTC
once,TRBV2,TRBD1,TRBJ2-1,CASSEGTGYHNEQFF,TGTGCCAGCAGTGAAGGGACAGGGTACCACAATGAGCAGTTCTTC
-,TRBV27,TRBD1,TRBJ1-6,CASSFLTGIINNSPLHF,TGTGCCAGCAGTTTCTTGACAGGGATTATAAATAATTCACCCCTCCACTTT
-,TRBV29-1,TRBD2,TRBJ2-1,CSGINSGRVDEQFF,TGCAGCGGTATTAATAGCGGGAGGGTGGATGAGCAGTTCTTC
-,TRBV19,-,TRBJ2-7,CASSPSPSSGVTGQYF,TGTGCCAGTAGTCCCTCCCCCTCGTCGGGAGTGACGGGGCAGTACTTC
-,TRBV4-1,-,TRBJ1-2,CASSQERGVRGYTF,TGCGCCAGCAGCCAAGAAAGAGGTGTGCGGGGCTACACCTTC
-,TRBV27,-,TRBJ2-7,CASSFGGGAYEQYF,TGTGCCAGCAGTTTTGGGGGCGGAGCCTACGAGCAGTACTTC
-,TRBV2,-,TRBJ2-7,CASRENTGYEQYF,TGTGCCAGCAGGGAAAACACAGGATACGAGCAGTACTTC
-,TRBV6-1,-,TRBJ2-1,CASSEGPRGDEQFF,TGTGCCAGCAGTGAAGGGCCCCGCGGGGATGAGCAGTTCTTC
-,TRBV11-2,-,TRBJ2-1,CASSSTYEQFF,TGTGCCAGCAGCTCGACTTATGAGCAGTTCTTC
-,TRBV4-1,-,TRBJ1-1,CASSQTQGNTEAFF,TGCGCCAGCAGCCAAACTCAGGGGAACACTGAAGCTTTCTTT
-,TRBV30,-,TRBJ2-7,CAWSLGGSQWYEQYF,TGTGCCTGGAGTTTAGGGGGTTCCCAATGGTACGAGCAGTACTTC
once,TRBV5-1,TRBD1,TRBJ2-7,CASSFGTGGDEQYF,TGCGCCAGCAGCTTCGGGACAGGGGGCGACGAGCAGTACTTC
once,TRBV27,-,TRBJ1-5,CASSLYPISGNQPQHF,TGTGCCAGCAGTTTATACCCCATCAGCGGTAATCAGCCCCAGCATTTT
few,TRBV6-1,TRBD2,TRBJ2-1,CASSEDEGGPGVQFF,TGTGCCAGCAGTGAAGACGAGGGAGGGCCGGGAGTGCAGTTCTTC
-,TRBV21-1,-,TRBJ1-3,CASPAQASGNTIYF,TGTGCCAGTCCGGCGCAGGCCTCTGGAAACACCATATATTTT
-,TRBV9,-,TRBJ2-1,CASSVRESEQFF,TGTGCCAGCAGCGTCCGGGAGAGTGAGCAGTTCTTC
few,TRBV7-9,TRBD2,TRBJ2-3,CASSSGTSGGNTDTQYF,TGTGCCAGCAGCTCCGGGACTAGCGGGGGAAACACAGATACGCAGTATTTT
-,TRBV13,-,TRBJ1-1,CASSVSGEVAEAFF,TGTGCCAGCAGTGTCTCAGGGGAAGTGGCTGAAGCTTTCTTT
once,TRBV28,-,TRBJ2-3,CASSFGVRTDTQYF,TGTGCCAGCAGTTTCGGGGTACGCACAGATACGCAGTATTTT
-,TRBV6-1,TRBD1,TRBJ1-5,CASSEAFWGTGVEFVDQPQHF,TGTGCCAGCAGTGAAGCATTTTGGGGGACAGGGGTCGAATTCGTCGATCAGCCCCAGCATTTT
-,TRBV6-6,-,TRBJ1-5,CASSYASGGAKQPQHF,TGTGCCAGCAGTTACGCCTCCGGAGGGGCAAAGCAGCCCCAGCATTTT
-,TRBV7-9,-,TRBJ1-6,CASSLEPPWEENSPLHF,TGTGCCAGCAGCTTAGAACCTCCGTGGGAGGAGAATTCACCCCTCCACTTT
once,TRBV28,-,TRBJ1-1,CASIFGHLNTEAFF,TGTGCCAGCATATTCGGACATCTAAACACTGAAGCTTTCTTT
once,TRBV2,-,TRBJ2-6,CASSVGSGANVLTF,TGTGCCAGCAGTGTCGGCTCTGGGGCCAACGTCCTGACTTTC
-,TRBV9,TRBD2,TRBJ2-1,CASSVVGTSGGAVEAEQFF,TGTGCCAGCAGCGTAGTTGGGACTAGCGGGGGGGCCGTTGAGGCTGAGCAGTTCTTC
-,TRBV27,TRBD1,TRBJ2-1,CASSRGQGNNEQFF,TGTGCCAGCAGTAGGGGACAGGGAAACAATGAGCAGTTCTTC
-,TRBV6-6,-,TRBJ2-3,CASSPVSLTDTQYF,TGTGCCAGCAGTCCCGTCTCCTTAACAGATACGCAGTATTTT
-,TRBV2,-,TRBJ2-7,CASTGLTSYEQYF,TGTGCCAGCACAGGACTTACCTCCTACGAGCAGTACTTC
-,TRBV2,-,TRBJ2-4,CASTPGDIQYF,TGTGCCAGCACTCCCGGTGACATTCAGTACTTC
-,TRBV28,-,TRBJ2-7,CGVGAYEQYF,TGTGGGGTCGGAGCCTACGAGCAGTACTTC
once,TRBV29-1,TRBD2,TRBJ2-1,CSVSSGIYNEQFF,TGCAGCGTCTCTAGCGGGATATACAATGAGCAGTTCTTC
-,TRBV15,-,TRBJ2-3,CATSRTGVEGADTQYF,TGTGCCACCAGCAGGACAGGAGTTGAGGGAGCGGATACGCAGTATTTT
few,TRBV21-1,-,TRBJ1-3,CASSPPSGSGNTIYF,TGTGCCAGCAGCCCCCCTTCCGGTTCCGGAAACACCATATATTTT
-,TRBV28,TRBD2,TRBJ2-7,CASSDPGGWEQYF,TGTGCCAGTTCAGACCCGGGGGGTTGGGAGCAGTACTTC
-,TRBV4-1,-,TRBJ1-6,CASRPTGRPGILGPPLHF,TGCGCCAGCAGACCCACCGGCCGGCCCGGGATCCTGGGCCCACCCCTCCACTTT
-,TRBV13,-,TRBJ2-7,CASSLGRTYEQYF,TGTGCCAGCAGCTTGGGGCGTACCTACGAGCAGTACTTC
once,TRBV27,-,TRBJ2-5,CASGGTYRGETQYF,TGTGCCAGCGGGGGGACCTACAGGGGAGAGACCCAGTACTTC
-,TRBV6-4,-,TRBJ2-1,CASSALPGTNSYNEQFF,TGTGCCAGCAGTGCACTACCCGGGACAAACTCCTACAATGAGCAGTTCTTC
-,TRBV19,-,TRBJ2-7,CASSSGQYHYEQYF,TGTGCCAGTAGTTCAGGGCAGTATCACTACGAGCAGTACTTC
-,TRBV18,-,TRBJ1-5,CASSPKRQGDQPQHF,TGTGCCAGCTCACCAAAAAGGCAGGGTGATCAGCCCCAGCATTTT
-,TRBV7-7,-,TRBJ1-1,CASSLVKVQLMTEAFF,TGTGCTAGCAGCTTAGTCAAGGTACAGTTAATGACTGAAGCTTTCTTT
-,TRBV2,TRBD1,TRBJ2-6,CASRITGDRGSGANVLTF,TGTGCCAGCAGGATAACGGGGGACAGGGGTTCTGGGGCCAACGTCCTGACTTTC
-,TRBV28,TRBD1,TRBJ1-6,CASVDRGSSYNSPLHF,TGTGCCAGCGTGGACAGGGGGAGCTCCTATAATTCACCCCTCCACTTT
-,TRBV27,TRBD1,TRBJ2-7,CASSFHWTGWAYEQYF,TGTGCCAGCAGTTTCCATTGGACAGGGTGGGCCTACGAGCAGTACTTC
-,TRBV7-8,-,TRBJ2-7,CASSLDGTYEQYF,TGTGCCAGCAGCTTAGACGGGACCTACGAGCAGTACTTC
-,TRBV19,-,TRBJ1-5,CASSNGHDGQLGQPQHF,TGTGCCAGTAGTAACGGACACGATGGGCAATTGGGTCAGCCCCAGCATTTT
-,TRBV27,TRBD1,TRBJ2-1,CASSSPGTGAYNEQFF,TGTGCCAGCAGTTCCCCTGGGACAGGGGCCTACAATGAGCAGTTCTTC
-,TRBV7-9,-,TRBJ2-7,CASSSKGGDWGRSYEQYF,TGTGCCAGCAGCTCTAAGGGGGGGGACTGGGGGCGGTCCTACGAGCAGTACTTC
-,TRBV6-1,-,TRBJ2-5,CASSSWAEGQETQYF,TGTGCCAGCAGCAGTTGGGCAGAGGGCCAAGAGACCCAGTACTTC
-,TRBV11-1,-,TRBJ2-7,CASSSSAGTGTYEQYF,TGTGCCAGCAGCTCTTCCGCCGGGACTGGAACCTACGAGCAGTACTTC
-,TRBV4-1,-,TRBJ2-7,CASSQDWQNHPHEQYF,TGCGCCAGCAGCCAAGATTGGCAGAATCACCCTCACGAGCAGTACTTC
-,TRBV15,-,TRBJ2-1,CATSNRQYNEQFF,TGTGCCACCAGCAACCGACAGTACAATGAGCAGTTCTTC
-,TRBV5-8,-,TRBJ1-1,CASRTPAGEVPQNTEAFF,TGTGCCAGCAGAACCCCGGCTGGGGAGGTGCCCCAGAACACTGAAGCTTTCTTT
-,TRBV7-2,TRBD1,TRBJ1-5,CASSSTGSNQPQHF,TGTGCCAGCAGCTCGACAGGGAGCAATCAGCCCCAGCATTTT
-,TRBV5-5,TRBD1,TRBJ2-2,CASTPAGGRYTGELFF,TGTGCCAGCACCCCTGCAGGGGGCAGGTACACCGGGGAGCTGTTTTTT
-,TRBV5-1,-,TRBJ1-6,CASSLFPRGGNSPLHF,TGCGCCAGCAGCTTGTTCCCCAGGGGAGGGAATTCACCCCTCCACTTT
-,TRBV7-3,TRBD2,TRBJ2-1,CASSLGGGTSVNEQFF,TGTGCCAGCAGCTTAGGGGGGGGGACTAGCGTTAATGAGCAGTTCTTC
-,TRBV28,TRBD1,TRBJ1-5,CASSHGTGLDSNQPQHF,TGTGCCAGCAGCCACGGGACAGGGCTAGATAGCAATCAGCCCCAGCATTTT